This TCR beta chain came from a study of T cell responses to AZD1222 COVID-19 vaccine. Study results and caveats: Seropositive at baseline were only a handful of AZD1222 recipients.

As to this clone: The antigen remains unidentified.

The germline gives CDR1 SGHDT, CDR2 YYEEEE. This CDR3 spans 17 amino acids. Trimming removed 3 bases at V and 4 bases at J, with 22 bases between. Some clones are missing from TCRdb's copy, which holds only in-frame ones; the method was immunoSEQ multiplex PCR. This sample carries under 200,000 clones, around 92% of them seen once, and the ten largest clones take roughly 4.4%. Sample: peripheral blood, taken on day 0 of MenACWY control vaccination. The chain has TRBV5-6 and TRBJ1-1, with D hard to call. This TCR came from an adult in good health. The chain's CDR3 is CASSSVGGRRFGTEAFF. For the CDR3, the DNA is TGTGCCAGCAGCTCCGTGGGCGGGCGCAGGTTTGGCACTGAAGCTTTCTTT.